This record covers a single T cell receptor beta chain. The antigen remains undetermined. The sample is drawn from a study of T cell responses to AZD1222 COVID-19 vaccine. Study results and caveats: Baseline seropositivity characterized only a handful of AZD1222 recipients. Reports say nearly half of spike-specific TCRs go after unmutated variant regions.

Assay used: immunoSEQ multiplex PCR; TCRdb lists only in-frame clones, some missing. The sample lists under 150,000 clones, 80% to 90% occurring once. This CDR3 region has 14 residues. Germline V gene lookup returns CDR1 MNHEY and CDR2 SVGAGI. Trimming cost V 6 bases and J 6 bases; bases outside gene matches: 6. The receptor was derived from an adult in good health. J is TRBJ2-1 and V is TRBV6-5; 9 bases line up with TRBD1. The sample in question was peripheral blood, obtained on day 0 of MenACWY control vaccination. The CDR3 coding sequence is TGTGCCAGCAGCCGGATGACAGGGGGCAATGAGCAGTTCTTC. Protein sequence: CASSRMTGGNEQFF.